The rows below give T cell receptor beta chains drawn from one sample of a study of T cells in Graves' hyperthyroidism and ophthalmopathy. MiXCR, applied by TCRdb to the multiplex PCR reads, yields one record per CDR3 protein. The sample has hundreds of thousands of distinct CDR3 sequences, around 20% seen once; the top ten hold approximately 50%. Source material: blood. The receptor set was obtained from a man aged 35-49 years with Graves' ophthalmopathy. The CDR3 runs from the conserved cysteine through the conserved F or W. D genes are given only for firm matches. Clone size is not always given. Where it is, it says once, few, many or a class for expanded clones.

D gene	clone size	V gene	J gene	CDR3 length	CDR3 protein	CDR3 DNA
-	-	TRBV11-2	TRBJ2-3	14	CASSLRAGADTQYF	TGTGCCAGCAGCTTACGGGCAGGGGCAGATACGCAGTATTTT
-	many	TRBV6-2/TRBV6-3	TRBJ2-1	14	CASSWTSLANEQFF	TGTGCCAGCAGTTGGACATCTCTAGCCAATGAGCAGTTCTTC
-	few	TRBV18	TRBJ2-4	17	CASSPLSTQLAKNIQYF	TGTGCCAGCTCACCACTGTCAACTCAACTAGCCAAAAACATTCAGTACTTC
-	-	TRBV15	TRBJ2-4	16	CATSTQATGAKNIQYF	TGTGCCACCAGCACCCAGGCGACAGGAGCCAAAAACATTCAGTACTTC
TRBD2	few	TRBV27	TRBJ2-1	18	CASSFLAGGRSSYNEQFF	TGTGCCAGCAGTTTCCTAGCGGGGGGGCGGAGCTCCTACAATGAGCAGTTCTTC
-	few	TRBV11-1	TRBJ1-1	14	CASSLAFGVTEAFF	TGTGCCAGCAGCTTAGCATTTGGGGTCACTGAAGCTTTCTTT
-	-	TRBV6-1	TRBJ1-5	11	CASRMTGAQHF	TGTGCCAGCAGAATGACGGGGGCCCAGCATTTT
-	-	TRBV5-4	TRBJ1-1	14	CASSLPGADTEAFF	TGTGCCAGCAGCTTGCCCGGGGCAGACACTGAAGCTTTCTTT
TRBD2	few	TRBV18	TRBJ2-5	18	CASSPRPTSGRPQETQYF	TGTGCCAGCTCACCACGGCCTACTAGCGGGAGGCCCCAAGAGACCCAGTACTTC
-	few	TRBV3-2	TRBJ2-7	13	CASSQGPSQGQYF	TGTGCCAGCAGCCAAGGGCCCTCCCAGGGGCAGTACTTC
-	many	TRBV7-8	TRBJ2-7	15	CASSLVGGVINEQYF	TGTGCCAGCAGCTTAGTGGGGGGAGTGATAAACGAGCAGTACTTC
TRBD2	few	TRBV5-1	TRBJ2-1	16	CASSRISSGANNEQFF	TGCGCCAGCAGCAGGATAAGTAGCGGGGCCAACAATGAGCAGTTCTTC
-	-	TRBV7-2	TRBJ2-7	14	CASTKSGAFYEQYF	TGTGCCAGCACCAAATCCGGGGCCTTCTACGAGCAGTACTTC
-	-	TRBV7-2	TRBJ2-4	17	CASSLGAGSLAKNIQYF	TGTGCCAGCAGCTTAGGCGCAGGTTCTCTAGCCAAAAACATTCAGTACTTC
TRBD2	-	TRBV7-9	TRBJ2-7	16	CASSLAAGTTRYEQYF	TGTGCCAGCAGCTTAGCGGCCGGGACTACACGCTACGAGCAGTACTTC
-	few	TRBV5-6	TRBJ1-2	15	CASSFGNGGDYGYTF	-
TRBD2	many	TRBV28	TRBJ2-7	14	CASTSGGASYEQYF	TGTGCCAGCACCTCGGGGGGAGCCTCCTACGAGCAGTACTTC
-	few	TRBV6-1	TRBJ1-2	12	CASRSQGSGYTF	TGTGCCAGCAGATCCCAGGGATCTGGCTACACCTTC
TRBD2	many	TRBV11-2	TRBJ2-7	15	CASSLVPGRAYEQYF	TGTGCCAGCAGCTTAGTACCCGGGAGGGCCTACGAGCAGTACTTC
-	-	TRBV6-2/TRBV6-3	TRBJ1-1	15	CASSYAQEVNTEAFF	TGTGCCAGCAGTTACGCCCAAGAGGTAAACACTGAAGCTTTCTTT
TRBD1	-	TRBV19	TRBJ2-1	17	CATIGQGKRAGYNEQFF	TGTGCCACCATCGGACAGGGCAAGAGGGCCGGTTACAATGAGCAGTTCTTC
TRBD2	-	TRBV6-2/TRBV6-3	TRBJ2-7	15	CASRGRTSVAYEQYF	TGTGCCAGCAGGGGTCGGACTAGCGTGGCCTACGAGCAGTACTTC
-	-	TRBV20-1	TRBJ1-2	14	CSARDLLSPRSYTF	TGCAGTGCTAGAGATCTGCTCTCCCCCAGGAGCTACACCTTC
TRBD2	-	TRBV6-1	TRBJ2-5	18	CASRPLPGTSGGLETQYF	TGTGCCAGCAGACCCCTACCCGGGACTAGCGGGGGGTTAGAGACCCAGTACTTC
-	many	TRBV18	TRBJ2-3	13	CASSHPNSDTQYF	TGTGCCAGCTCACACCCCAATTCGGATACGCAGTATTTT
-	-	TRBV19	TRBJ1-1	15	CATSGQPLGFTEAFF	TGTGCCACCTCAGGACAGCCACTAGGGTTCACTGAAGCTTTCTTT
-	-	TRBV12-3/TRBV12-4	TRBJ1-1	16	CASSPDIFIGLIEAFF	TGTGCCAGCAGTCCGGACATTTTCATCGGTCTTATTGAAGCTTTCTTT
TRBD2	few	TRBV20-1	TRBJ2-2	16	CSASWGLAGVGGELFF	TGCAGTGCTAGTTGGGGACTAGCGGGAGTTGGCGGGGAGCTGTTTTTT
TRBD2	many	TRBV7-9	TRBJ2-1	15	CASSPGLDRYNEQFF	TGTGCCAGCAGCCCGGGACTAGACAGATACAATGAGCAGTTCTTC